This entry is about one T cell receptor beta chain. Germline V CDR1 and CDR2: MNHNS, SASEGT. The CDR3 has 15 amino acids. This entry is derived from a study of CD4 and CD8 cells across lung adenocarcinoma regions. A single record per CDR3 protein comes from TCRdb applying MiXCR to the PCR reads. The data contain about 12,000 distinct CDR3 sequences, 45% to 50% of them singletons. Donors had localized lung adenocarcinoma, a non-small cell lung cancer. This sequence was found in a male donor with lung adenocarcinoma. The CD4 and CD8 labels of this study may be unreliable. The sequenced sample consisted of CD8+ T cells from the margin of a lung tumor. The V call is TRBV6-1, the J call TRBJ2-1; TRBD1 matches at 11 bases. The tail of the sequence fits TRBJ2-7 better, so the J call may be wrong. The CDR3: CASRPGTGGVYEQYF. The DNA of the CDR3 is TGTGCCAGCAGGCCCGGGACAGGGGGAGTCTACGAGCAGTACTTC.